These 22 T cell receptor beta chains share one sample of origin, sequenced in a study of blood T cell repertoires in COVID-19. Libraries were prepared by immunoSEQ multiplex PCR; TCRdb keeps only in-frame clonotypes and omits some of them. The profile shows about 170,000 clones, about 74% of them singletons. The sequenced sample was peripheral blood. Receptors originate from a woman over 75 with acute or convalescent COVID-19.

V is TRBV6-2 or TRBV6-3 and J is TRBJ1-1; D might be TRBD1 (6 bases). The CDR3 is 14 residues long. CDR1 and CDR2 from the germline V gene are MNHEY and SVGEGT. V was pared by 6 bases and J by 3 bases, with 14 bases between. The CDR3 coding sequence is TGTGCCAGCAGCCTAGAGGGGGGGTACACTGAAGCTTTCTTT. Its translation is CASSLEGGYTEAFF.

The chain couples TRBV10-3 to TRBJ2-3; no clear D. The CDR3 totals 13 residues. The V gene's germline CDR1 is ENHRY and CDR2 SYGVKD. V lost 11 bases, J lost 1 base, and 13 bases lay in between. CDR3 region: CASINQGTDTQYF. CDR3 coding DNA: TGTGCCTCGATCAACCAGGGCACAGATACGCAGTATTTT.

The chain recombines TRBV7-2 with TRBJ2-1; 9 bases fit TRBD1. The J segment lost 4 bases and the V segment lost 1 base, leaving 5 bases of the junction unmatched. There are 16 residues in the CDR3. Per the germline V gene, CDR1 is SGHTA and CDR2 is FQGNSA. CDR3 sequence (DNA): TGTGCCAGCAGCTTAGTAAGAGACAGGGGGTACAATGAGCAGTTCTTC. Encoded protein: CASSLVRDRGYNEQFF.

The chain uses TRBV2 and TRBJ1-4; 9 positions agree with TRBD1. The CDR3 spans 15 residues. V shed 6 bases, J shed 7 bases, and the junction held 9 bases outside the gene matches. Germline V gene data show CDR1 as SNHLY and CDR2 as FYNNEI. CDR3 amino acids: CASSPSGTGFEKLFF. The CDR3 DNA sequence: TGTGCCAGCAGCCCCTCCGGGACAGGGTTTGAAAAACTGTTTTTT.

This chain links TRBV18 with TRBJ2-5; possible D gene TRBD2, 6 bases. The V gene lost 2 bases and the J gene lost 5 bases, with 15 bases spanning the gap. The CDR3 length is 15 residues. Germline assignment: CDR1 KGHSH and CDR2 LQKENI. As DNA, the CDR3 is TGTGCCAGCTCACCATGGGAGGCGGGTGTGGAGACCCAGTACTTC. Translated: CASSPWEAGVETQYF. Combining the CDR3 with reference TRBV18 and TRBJ2-5 gives the whole variable domain NAGVMQNPRHLVRRRGQEARLRCSPMKGHSHVYWYRQLPEEGLKFMVYLQKENIIDESGMPKERFSAEFPKEGPSILRIQQVVRGDSAAYFCASSPWEAGVETQYFGPGTRLLVL.

The chain couples TRBV30 to TRBJ1-4, with D maybe TRBD1 (6 bases). The germline CDR1 and CDR2 sequences are GTSNPN and SVGIG (reference sequence). This CDR3 spans 13 amino acids. V was cut by 5 bases and J by 7 bases, with 14 bases left in between. In DNA form, the CDR3 reads TGTGCCTGGGGGGGGCCTATGGGTGAAAAACTGTTTTTT. Its translation: CAWGGPMGEKLFF.

V usage is TRBV11-2 and J usage is TRBJ1-6; a weak D match, TRBD1 (6 bases). The CDR3 consists of 17 residues. Germline CDR1 SGHAT, CDR2 FQNNGV. Trimming pared 5 bases from V and 5 bases from J, leaving 19 bases between. CDR3 sequence: CASSSPLWQGNNSPLHF. The CDR3 DNA is TGTGCCAGCAGCAGTCCCCTTTGGCAGGGGAATAATTCACCCCTCCACTTT.

The gene calls are TRBV3-1 (or the pseudogene TRBV3-2) and TRBJ2-5; 11 bases are shared with TRBD2. The CDR3 loop spans 16 amino acids. After removal of 2 bases from V and 4 bases from J, the junction contained 6 bases not matched to a gene. Germline-derived CDR1 and CDR2 are LGHDT and YNNKEL (reference sequence). The CDR3 spells CASSQFETSGIETQYF. DNA of the CDR3: TGTGCCAGCAGCCAATTCGAGACTAGCGGGATAGAGACCCAGTACTTC.

This clone appeared a single time. This chain uses TRBV29-1 with TRBJ2-3; 12 nucleotides line up with TRBD2. Germline CDR1 is SQVTM and CDR2 is ANQGSEA. The CDR3 runs to 17 residues. The V gene end was trimmed by 7 bases and the J gene end by 0 bases; junction bases not matched to a gene: 11. Here the CDR3 reads CSAEGTSGLGSTDTQYF. The DNA for the CDR3 is TGCAGCGCAGAAGGGACTAGCGGGTTGGGAAGCACAGATACGCAGTATTTT.

This clone was counted a few times. The chain joins TRBV6-5 to TRBJ2-1; D may be TRBD1 (6 bases). Germline values: CDR1 MNHEY, CDR2 SVGAGI. The CDR3 has 14 residues. Trimming shortened V by 6 bases and J by 2 bases, and 11 bases separated the two germline ends. In DNA form, the CDR3 reads TGTGCCAGCAGCCGACAGGTAACCTACAATGAGCAGTTCTTC. The encoded protein is CASSRQVTYNEQFF.

This chain joins TRBV5-4 and TRBJ1-2; TRBD1 might be the D (5 bases). V was cut by 4 bases and J by 2 bases, with 18 bases left in between. CDR3 length equals 16 residues. Germline values: CDR1 SGHNT, CDR2 YYREEE (reference sequence). The CDR3 protein is CASSPGTNRANYGYTF. Here the CDR3 DNA reads TGTGCCAGCAGCCCTGGGACTAACCGGGCGAACTATGGCTACACCTTC.

In its sample, this clone was seen once. The chain uses TRBV6-6 and TRBJ2-2, with D unclear. This CDR3 comprises 13 residues. The germline V gene has CDR1 MNHNY and CDR2 SVGAGI (reference sequence). V lost 8 bases, J lost 1 base, and 8 bases lay in between. The CDR3 nucleotides read TGTGCCAGCGACCAGGAGAACACCGGGGAGCTGTTTTTT. The encoded protein is CASDQENTGELFF.

The gene calls are TRBV7-9 and TRBJ1-1; 8 bases are a match to TRBD1. Germline V lookup: CDR1 SEHNR, CDR2 FQNEAQ (reference sequence). Unmatched junction bases numbered 11, after V lost 5 bases and J lost 6 bases. The CDR3 length is 15 residues. CDR3 DNA: TGTGCCAGCAGCCCGAAGGACAGGGCGCTTTCTGAAGCTTTCTTT. Encoded protein: CASSPKDRALSEAFF.

This chain links TRBV28 with TRBJ1-5; D might be TRBD1 (5 bases). From germline, CDR1 is MDHEN and CDR2 SYDVKM. Trimming cost V 5 bases and J 8 bases, with 13 bases left between them. The CDR3 loop spans 13 amino acids. Here the CDR3 reads CASSDTGVEPQHF. In nucleotides, the CDR3 is TGTGCCAGCAGTGACACAGGAGTTGAGCCCCAGCATTTT.

The J gene is TRBJ2-1, the V gene TRBV3-1 (or the pseudogene TRBV3-2); 7 bases fit TRBD1. Looked up from germline, CDR1 is LGHDT and CDR2 is YNNKEL (reference sequence). With V trimmed by 1 base and J by 7 bases, 7 bases remained unmatched. CDR3 length equals 15 residues. The CDR3 coding sequence is TGTGCCAGCAGCCAAGTTGAGGGGGCCGGTAATGAGCAGTTCTTC. It codes for CASSQVEGAGNEQFF.

The chain couples TRBV6-1 to TRBJ1-5; D unresolved. V shed 1 base and J shed 1 base, with 8 bases lying between them. This CDR3 spans 15 amino acids. Germline CDR1 is MNHNS and CDR2 is SASEGT. The CDR3 here is CASSEVRVSNQPQHF. Written as DNA, the CDR3 is TGTGCCAGCAGTGAAGTGCGGGTGAGCAATCAGCCCCAGCATTTT.

The chain uses TRBV7-3 and TRBJ2-2; 12 nucleotides align to TRBD2. The length of the CDR3 is 18 residues. Germline loops: CDR1 SGHTA, CDR2 FQGTGA. J gave up 6 bases and V 1 base, and 9 bases lay outside the gene matches. The CDR3 DNA reads as TGTGCCAGCAGCTTAATGGAACCGGGACTAGCGGGTCCCGGGGAGCTGTTTTTT. Translated, it gives CASSLMEPGLAGPGELFF.

This clone was observed a few times. V and J are TRBV6-6 and TRBJ2-1, with D possibly being TRBD2 (5 bases). Trimming left V 1 base short and J 10 bases short, with 14 bases between. This CDR3 contains 14 residues. Germline CDR1 is MNHNY and CDR2 is SVGAGI (reference sequence). CDR3 nucleotides: TGTGCCAGCAGTTACTTCCAAGCGGTAGGGGAGCAGTTCTTC. This translates into CASSYFQAVGEQFF.

This chain uses TRBV6-5 with TRBJ2-7; 8 bases line up with TRBD1. J was trimmed by 7 bases and V by 6 bases; bases with no gene match: 11. This CDR3 comprises 14 residues. Germline CDR1 and CDR2: MNHEY and SVGAGI. This chain's CDR3 is CASRKTTGAGEQYF. The CDR3 DNA is TGTGCCAGCAGAAAAACGACAGGGGCAGGAGAGCAGTACTTC.

V usage is TRBV27 and J usage is TRBJ1-5; D possibly corresponds to TRBD1 (6 bases). V lost 5 bases, J lost 5 bases, and 10 bases lay in between. Germline lookup yields CDR1 MNHEY and CDR2 SMNVEV (reference sequence). CDR3 size: 13 residues. The CDR3 DNA follows: TGTGCCAGCAGTGTGACAGGTCATCAGCCCCAGCATTTT. This sequence encodes CASSVTGHQPQHF.

The chain couples TRBV19 to TRBJ1-2, with TRBD1 as a possible D gene (6 bases). The CDR3 consists of 14 residues. Germline CDR1 and CDR2: LNHDA and SQIVND (reference sequence). V was shortened by 0 bases and J by 4 bases, with 9 bases between the two germline ends. CDR3 in DNA: TGTGCCAGTAGTATAGACGAGGGGGTCTATGGCTACACCTTC. It translates to CASSIDEGVYGYTF.

This clone was observed a handful of times. V gene TRBV5-1 combines with J gene TRBJ2-2; tentative D call: TRBD1 (6 bases). V lost 4 bases and J lost 1, with 8 bases in between. This CDR3 region has 14 residues. CDR1 is SGHRS and CDR2 is YFSETQ in the germline V gene. CDR3 loop: CASSRGQNTGELFF. The CDR3, as DNA: TGCGCCAGCAGCCGGGGACAGAACACCGGGGAGCTGTTTTTT.